This is a list of T cell receptor beta chains from one sample in a study of identical twins. TCRdb analysed the 5' RACE reads with MiXCR anew, one entry per CDR3 protein. The sample carries roughly 540,000 distinct CDR3 sequences, roughly a fifth recorded once. These records were also assigned to another study, of T cells expressing NK-cell markers.

The sample comprised CD4+ T cells sorted from blood. The receptors here all came from a woman aged 18-30 years in good health. The CDR3 runs from the conserved cysteine through the conserved F or W. D genes are given only for firm matches. Some rows have no size entry. The others give once, few or many, or a class for an expanded clone.

DNA	CDR3	D	V	size	J
TGTGCCAGCAGCAGGGGTGGCGGGAGGGTTTTTAGATGGAATGAGCAGTTCTTC	CASSRGGGRVFRWNEQFF	TRBD2	TRBV5-6	NA	TRBJ2-1
TGCAGTGCTCCTAACGTCCCGACTGGAAACACCATATATTTT	CSAPNVPTGNTIYF	NA	TRBV20-1	NA	TRBJ1-3
TGTGCCAGCAGTTTGCGACTAGCGGGAGGACCAGAGACCCAGTACTTC	CASSLRLAGGPETQYF	TRBD2	TRBV27	few	TRBJ2-5
TGTGCCACCAGCAATGGGGGGCGGAAGGGCACTGAAGCTTTCTTT	CATSNGGRKGTEAFF	NA	TRBV15	NA	TRBJ1-1
TGCGCCAGCAGCTGGGACAGGGGGCAGGAAGGCAATCAGCCCCAGCATTTT	CASSWDRGQEGNQPQHF	TRBD1	TRBV5-1	NA	TRBJ1-5
TGCAGTCCCCCGGGACAGTACACTGAAGCTTTCTTT	CSPPGQYTEAFF	TRBD1	TRBV20-1	many	TRBJ1-1
TGTGCCAGCAGCTTCGACGGGGGATCCTACGAGCAGTACTTC	CASSFDGGSYEQYF	NA	TRBV7-2	NA	TRBJ2-7
TGTGCCAGCACCCCCGGGGACGGACGGGAGAATTCACCCCTCCACTTT	CASTPGDGRENSPLHF	NA	TRBV7-8	NA	TRBJ1-6
TGTGCCAGCAGCTCGACTACCTTTGGAGAGCAGTACTTC	CASSSTTFGEQYF	NA	TRBV3-1	few	TRBJ2-7
TGTGCCAGCAGCTTAGGAGCTAGCGGGATTTGGTACAATGAGCAGTTCTTC	CASSLGASGIWYNEQFF	TRBD2	TRBV7-9	few	TRBJ2-1
TGTGCCAGCACGTACTCTGGGGCCAACGTCCTGACTTTC	CASTYSGANVLTF	NA	TRBV6-6	few	TRBJ2-6
TGTGCCAGCTCCCCCCAGGAGAGCGAGCAGTACTTC	CASSPQESEQYF	NA	TRBV18	NA	TRBJ2-7
TGTGCCAGCAGTTACCGGAGGTGGCAGGGGGCGCGCACTGAAGCTTTCTTT	CASSYRRWQGARTEAFF	TRBD1	TRBV6-5	NA	TRBJ1-1
TGTGCCACAGGGGTGGTGAACTACGAGCAGTACTTC	CATGVVNYEQYF	NA	TRBV6-5	NA	TRBJ2-7
TGTGCCAGCAGCGTAGCAACTAGCGGGGCTGAGACCCAGTACTTC	CASSVATSGAETQYF	TRBD2	TRBV9	NA	TRBJ2-5
TGTGCCAGCAGCGCGGACAGTTTCCAAGAGACCCAGTACTTC	CASSADSFQETQYF	NA	TRBV7-2	NA	TRBJ2-5
TGCGCCAGCAGCTTGATTGGAGGACAGGGTCGCGAGCAGTACTTC	CASSLIGGQGREQYF	TRBD1	TRBV5-1	NA	TRBJ2-7
TGTGCCAGCAGCGGCTGGGGAGAGCAGTTCTTC	CASSGWGEQFF	NA	TRBV9	NA	TRBJ2-1
TGCAGTGCTTCCGTCGTCCAAGAGACCCAGTACTTC	CSASVVQETQYF	NA	TRBV20-1	few	TRBJ2-5
TGTGCCAGCAGCCAGCGGGGCCTCGCCAATGAGCAGTTCTTC	CASSQRGLANEQFF	TRBD2	TRBV5-6	NA	TRBJ2-1
TGTGCCAGCAGCCCCCGGGGTGTAGCGGGGGGGCCCTACAATGAGCAGTTCTTC	CASSPRGVAGGPYNEQFF	TRBD2	TRBV7-3	few	TRBJ2-1
TGTGCCAGCAGTTTGTGGGACAGGGGTCTGTTCTTC	CASSLWDRGLFF	TRBD1	TRBV28	few	TRBJ2-1
TGTGCCACCAGCAGAGATCTGGGCACTGAAGCTTTCTTT	CATSRDLGTEAFF	NA	TRBV15	NA	TRBJ1-1